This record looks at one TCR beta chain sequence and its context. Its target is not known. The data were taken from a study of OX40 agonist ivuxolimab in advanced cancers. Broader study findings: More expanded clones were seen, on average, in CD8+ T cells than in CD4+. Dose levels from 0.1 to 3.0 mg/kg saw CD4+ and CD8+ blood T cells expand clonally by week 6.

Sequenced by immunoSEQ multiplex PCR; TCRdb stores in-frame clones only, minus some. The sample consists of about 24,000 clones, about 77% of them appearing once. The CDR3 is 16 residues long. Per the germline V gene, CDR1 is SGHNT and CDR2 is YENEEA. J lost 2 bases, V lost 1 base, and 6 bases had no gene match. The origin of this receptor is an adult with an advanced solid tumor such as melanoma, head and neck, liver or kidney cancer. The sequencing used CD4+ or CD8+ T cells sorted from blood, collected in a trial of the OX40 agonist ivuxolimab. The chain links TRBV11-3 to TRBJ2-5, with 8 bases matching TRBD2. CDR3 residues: CASSLGATGGQETQYF. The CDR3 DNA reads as TGTGCCAGCAGCTTAGGAGCGACGGGGGGGCAAGAGACCCAGTACTTC.